This T cell receptor (beta chain) stems from a study of CD8 T cells in ankylosing spondylitis (dated by TCRdb to about 2017). With respect to the entire study: The study profiled T cell receptor beta repertoires in healthy donors and ankylosing spondylitis patients to find disease-linked TCR variants. The full study cohort comprised 25 or so ankylosing spondylitis patients and over a hundred healthy donors. Peripheral blood was sampled, and synovial fluid was additionally collected from ankylosing spondylitis patients.

In this sample, this clonotype turned up many times. This receptor's antigen is unknown. No per-base quality is available; no much larger clone lies one base away. The instrument given in TCRdb is Illumina HiSeq 2500. TCR beta libraries were prepared by quantitative 5'-RACE with molecular barcodes. The study's processing was this. To identify disease-linked TCR variants, a new computational method was used, one built on a probabilistic model of VDJ rearrangement. The public reads were run again by TCRdb, first through fastp at Q25 and then through MiXCR, and only productive beta chains were kept. Merged by CDR3 protein, the rows form single entries marked with the most common genes and DNA. These V and J calls rely on TCRdb rather than the paper's analysis. The sample contains roughly 120,000 distinct CDR3 sequences, roughly an eighth of them found a single time. The biggest ten clones account for 2.5% to 3.5% of the sample.

Based on the germline V gene (reference sequence), the CDR1 and CDR2 sequences are GTSNPN and SVGIG. V loses 2 bases, J loses 6 bases, and the germline ends lie 5 bases apart. The CDR3 covers 11 residues, taking in both the cysteine and the phenylalanine. Only CDR3 DNA is held: 33 bases, read in frame from base 1. What the study reported, not specific to this receptor: A TCR beta motif made up of several highly homologous amino acid variants appeared to be characteristic of blood from ankylosing spondylitis patients. In peripheral blood, the disease-linked clones were found at relatively low frequencies and had a CD8+ phenotype. Some TCR beta motif variants had previously been reported in synovial fluid and blood of reactive arthritis patients, which suggested common disease-initiation mechanisms. The disease-linked clones were reported as significantly enriched in matched synovial fluid samples from ankylosing spondylitis patients.

The V and J segments used are TRBV30 and TRBJ2-1; too little of a D gene remains to name it. The sequenced sample was blood, either unsorted or a sorted T cell fraction (not recorded which). The sequence came from a female donor with ankylosing spondylitis or in good health (not recorded which). For the CDR3, the sequence is CAWSNFNEQFF. The DNA is as follows: TGTGCCTGGAGTAACTTCAATGAGCAGTTCTTC.